What follows are 18 T cell receptor beta chains derived from one specimen sequenced in a study of early T cells in non-severe SARS-CoV-2 infection. TCRdb recomputed calls from the 5' RACE reads with MiXCR, one row per CDR3 protein. This sample has tens of thousands of distinct CDR3 sequences; 18% occur once, and the top ten carry roughly 10%. The material was whole blood, obtained at baseline. The source is an adult who was a healthcare worker with PCR-confirmed SARS-CoV-2 infection or an uninfected control (not recorded which).

V gene TRBV2 combines with J gene TRBJ2-4; TRBD1 agrees at 10 bases. This CDR3 contains 15 residues. The V gene's germline CDR1 is SNHLY and CDR2 FYNNEI. V was pared by 1 base and J by 6 bases, with 3 bases of the junction left unmatched. The CDR3 protein is CASSEERTGGNIQYF. The CDR3 coding sequence is TGTGCCAGCAGTGAAGAACGGACAGGGGGAAACATTCAGTACTTC.

The chain is built from TRBV5-5 and TRBJ1-2; no definite D call. The CDR3 totals 15 residues. The ends were cut back, 0 bases at V and 1 base at J, with 10 bases in the middle. CDR1 and CDR2 from the germline V gene are SGHKS and YYEKEE (reference sequence). Here the CDR3 DNA reads TGTGCCAGCAGCTTGGGGATTCGGGATAACTATGGCTACACCTTC. It is translated as CASSLGIRDNYGYTF.

In the case of this clonotype: The junction does not match germline at one end; this may be a read error. The rearrangement links TRBV28 to TRBJ1-6, with TRBD1 as a possible D gene (6 bases). Germline CDR1 and CDR2: MDHEN and SYDVKM. CDR3 size: 14 residues. Written as DNA, the CDR3 is TGTGCCAGCCTTGGGGGGCACCTTAATTCACCCCTCCATTTT. The encoded protein is CASLGGHLNSPLHF.

The genes are TRBV20-1 and TRBJ2-3; D may be TRBD1 (5 bases). The CDR3 is made up of 14 amino acids. The V gene's germline CDR1 is DFQATT and CDR2 SNEGSKA (reference sequence). CDR3 nucleotides: TGCAGCGCCCGAAGGGGCCCTTCCGCAGATACGCAGTATTTT. Its translation: CSARRGPSADTQYF.

This clonotype was recorded at least ten times. The chain carries TRBV6-4 and TRBJ2-1; D perhaps matches TRBD2 (6 bases). Germline V lookup: CDR1 MRHNA, CDR2 SNTAGT. The V and J ends lost 6 bases and 0 bases respectively, with 6 bases between them. This CDR3 comprises 13 residues. The CDR3 DNA is TGTGCCAGCAGCGGGGGCTCCTACAATGAGCAGTTCTTC. It translates to CASSGGSYNEQFF.

This clonotype has more than one count but fewer than ten. The V call is TRBV12-3 or TRBV12-4, the J call TRBJ2-7, with D possibly matching TRBD1 (6 bases). Deletions cut 5 bases from V and 2 bases from J, with 13 bases between. The CDR3 contains 14 residues. CDR3 DNA sequence: TGTGCCAGCAGTCTGGACAGTTATCCCTACGAGCAGTACTTC. Its translation is CASSLDSYPYEQYF.

In its sample, this clonotype was seen a few times. The J gene is TRBJ2-7, the V gene TRBV9; TRBD2 is a possible D gene (6 bases). The germline gives CDR1 SGDLS, CDR2 YYNGEE. The length of the CDR3 is 14 residues. The germline V and J ends were trimmed by 3 bases and 1 base, with 11 bases remaining between them. The CDR3 coding sequence is TGTGCCAGCAGCGAAATAGCGGAATCCTACGAGCAGTACTTC. This encodes CASSEIAESYEQYF. Using reference TRBV9 and TRBJ2-7 for the parts outside the CDR3, the full variable domain is DSGVTQTPKHLITATGQRVTLRCSPRSGDLSVYWYQQSLDQGLQFLIQYYNGEERAKGNILERFSAQQFPDLHSELNLSSLELGDSALYFCASSEIAESYEQYFGPGTRLTVT.

This sequence joins TRBV27 and TRBJ1-3, with 9 positions matching TRBD1. Looked up from germline, CDR1 is MNHEY and CDR2 is SMNVEV (reference sequence). J lost 8 bases, V lost 6 bases, and 8 bases had no gene match. The CDR3 has 14 residues. The CDR3: CASRLQGAGDTIYF. The CDR3 coding sequence is TGTGCCAGCAGGTTACAGGGGGCGGGAGACACCATATATTTT.

The chain has TRBV20-1 and TRBJ2-2; D is tentatively TRBD1 or TRBD2 (5 bases each). The CDR3 runs to 13 residues. Germline CDR1 is DFQATT and CDR2 is SNEGSKA (reference sequence). V was pared by 7 bases and J by 4 bases, with 13 bases between. DNA for the CDR3: TGCAGTGTCCGGGACGGTACCACCGGGGAGCTGTTTTTT. Amino acid sequence: CSVRDGTTGELFF.

CDR3 region: CASSTREGAEAFF. CDR3 coding DNA: TGTGCCAGCAGCACCAGGGAGGGGGCTGAAGCTTTCTTT. The chain carries TRBV6-6 and TRBJ1-1, with D possibly matching TRBD1 (6 bases). The CDR3 length is 13 residues. Germline values: CDR1 MNHNY, CDR2 SVGAGI (reference sequence). Trimming cost V 6 bases and J 6 bases, with 14 bases left between them.

This clonotype turned up a few times. The chain combines TRBV20-1 with TRBJ2-1; D gene uncertain. The germline V gene has CDR1 DFQATT and CDR2 SNEGSKA (reference sequence). Trimming took 5 bases from V and 3 from J, leaving 11 bases between them. The CDR3 sequence is 13 residues long. DNA of the CDR3: TGCAGTGCTTCTGGCGGATTCTACAATGAGCAGTTCTTC. This gives the protein CSASGGFYNEQFF.

In its sample, this clonotype was seen a few times. The V call is TRBV7-8, the J call TRBJ2-1; the D is unclear. The CDR3 runs to 16 residues. The germline V and J ends were trimmed by 1 base and 2 bases, with 12 bases remaining between them. Germline values: CDR1 SGHVS, CDR2 FQNEAQ. This CDR3 reads CASSLGLASAYNEQFF. Here the CDR3 DNA reads TGTGCCAGCAGCTTAGGGCTGGCTAGTGCCTACAATGAGCAGTTCTTC.

The chain combines TRBV20-1 with TRBJ1-4; the D is unclear. V was cut by 6 bases and J by 8 bases, with 16 bases left in between. From germline, CDR1 is DFQATT and CDR2 SNEGSKA (reference sequence). The CDR3 contains 13 residues. The CDR3 coding sequence is TGCAGTGCCATTTGGGGTCATAGGGAAAAACTGTTTTTT. This gives the protein CSAIWGHREKLFF.

V gene TRBV10-2 combines with J gene TRBJ2-6; D remains ambiguous. This CDR3 region has 17 residues. Germline assignment: CDR1 WSHSY and CDR2 SAAADI. Between the trimmed V and J ends, which lost 0 bases and 0 bases, there was a span of 9 bases. The CDR3 DNA reads as TGCGCCAGCAGTGAGTCGATCTATGGCTCTGGGGCCAACGTCCTGACTTTC. Protein: CASSESIYGSGANVLTF.

The chain has TRBV20-1 and TRBJ1-6; the match to TRBD1 covers 7 bases. The germline CDR1 and CDR2 sequences are DFQATT and SNEGSKA (reference sequence). J lost 7 bases, V lost 3 bases, and 6 bases had no gene match. The CDR3 is 14 amino acids. The CDR3 here is CSARPGTENSPLHF. CDR3 bases: TGCAGTGCTAGGCCCGGGACAGAAAATTCACCCCTCCACTTT.

The rearrangement joins TRBV30 to TRBJ2-3; tentative D call: TRBD2 (6 bases). CDR1 is GTSNPN and CDR2 is SVGIG in the germline V gene (reference sequence). The CDR3 is made up of 13 amino acids. Trimming shortened V by 3 bases and J by 4 bases, and 11 bases separated the two germline ends. CDR3 bases: TGTGCCTGGAGGGAAACGGGGGCAGATACGCAGTATTTT. Protein sequence: CAWRETGADTQYF.

This clonotype appeared a few times. CDR3 in amino acids: CASSSTEDGLTDTQYF. The CDR3 nucleotides are TGTGCCAGCAGTTCGACAGAGGATGGCCTCACAGATACGCAGTATTTT. The rearrangement uses TRBV27 and TRBJ2-3, with a possible D match to TRBD1 (5 bases). The germline gives CDR1 MNHEY, CDR2 SMNVEV (reference sequence). The CDR3 spans 16 residues. V was cut by 4 bases and J by 2 bases, with 16 bases left in between.

The CDR3 bases are TGTGCTAGTGGTTTGGTAGGGGCCTCGGTAGGAGATACGCAGTATTTT. The encoded protein is CASGLVGASVGDTQYF. The J gene is TRBJ2-3, the V gene TRBV12-5; possible D gene TRBD1, 5 bases. This CDR3 is built from 16 residues. V lost 0 bases, J lost 5 bases, and 15 bases lay in between. Germline CDR1 LGHNT, CDR2 FRNRAP.